This is a list of T cell receptor beta chains from one sample in a study of T cells after posttransplantation cyclophosphamide. Clones were sequenced by immunoSEQ multiplex PCR, and TCRdb holds only the in-frame ones, with some missing. The repertoire includes thousands of clones, 94% of them detected once, and 1.4% sits in the top ten. The sequenced sample consisted of CD4+ T cells sorted from bone marrow. The receptor set was obtained from a woman between 55 and 75 years old in good health, CMV-negative, and a related stem cell transplant donor. Each CDR3 is given with its conserved first and last residue. D genes are given only for firm matches.

d_call: TRBD1; v_call: TRBV25-1; j_call: TRBJ2-7; cdr3_aa: CASSENLPDQGASYEQYF
d_call: .; v_call: TRBV28; j_call: TRBJ1-4; cdr3_aa: CASSYRVRGEKLFF
d_call: TRBD1; v_call: TRBV18; j_call: TRBJ2-5; cdr3_aa: CASSPAGGQGTQYF
d_call: TRBD1; v_call: TRBV28; j_call: TRBJ1-6; cdr3_aa: CASRPKTGQGHF
d_call: .; v_call: TRBV5-1; j_call: TRBJ2-1; cdr3_aa: CASNRDWRYNEQFF
d_call: TRBD2; v_call: TRBV7-6; j_call: TRBJ2-1; cdr3_aa: CASSRRGGDDEQFF
d_call: TRBD2; v_call: TRBV5-1; j_call: TRBJ2-1; cdr3_aa: CASSLTGTNYNEQFF
d_call: TRBD2; v_call: TRBV9; j_call: TRBJ2-1; cdr3_aa: CASSVASGGYNEQFF
d_call: TRBD2; v_call: TRBV9; j_call: TRBJ2-1; cdr3_aa: CASSVGSGRFGDEQFF
d_call: TRBD1; v_call: TRBV15; j_call: TRBJ2-3; cdr3_aa: CATSRRQGRTDTQYF
d_call: .; v_call: TRBV28; j_call: TRBJ1-2; cdr3_aa: CASSLTRLGGGYTF